This T cell receptor (beta chain) was sequenced during a study of CD8 T cells in Susac syndrome. Whole-study results and caveats: It was acknowledged by the study that relatively few individuals were included in its TCR sequencing and HLA analysis.

Points on this clonotype: The antigen is unknown.

The CDR3 contains 14 residues. V was shortened by 1 base and J by 9 bases, with 13 bases between the two germline ends. CDR1 and CDR2 from the germline V gene are MGHRA and YSYEKL. CD8+ and CD4+ T cells from blood underwent TCR beta sequencing, which was carried out in a high-throughput format. Treatment-naive patients with stable or active relapsing-remitting disease were the multiple sclerosis controls. It was with random hexamers that about 0.45 to 1 ug RNA was reverse transcribed. Amplification of TCR beta CDR3 across 54 Vbeta and 13 Jbeta was performed with immunoSEQ multiplex PCR. Each CDR3 protein gets one entry after TCRdb re-called the immunoSEQ multiplex PCR reads with MiXCR. The sample consists of 350,000 to 550,000 distinct CDR3 sequences, 75% to 90% of them appearing once.

The specimen was CD8+ T cells from PBMCs. The sequence came from a human donor with multiple sclerosis. The rearrangement links TRBV4-1 to TRBJ2-1; D possibly corresponds to TRBD2 (7 bases). This chain's CDR3 is CASSQVGGGVEQFF. Written as DNA, the CDR3 is TGCGCCAGCAGCCAAGTAGGGGGGGGCGTTGAGCAGTTCTTC.